Presented here are 20 T cell receptor beta chains from one specimen sequenced in a study of metastatic and nonmetastatic thyroid tumors. MiXCR reprocessed the PCR reads for TCRdb. The table records about 20,000 clones, around 16% of them present only once. Until they underwent thyroid surgery, no patient had received any treatment. The sequencing input was blood. These receptors were taken from a female donor with papillary thyroid cancer or a benign thyroid nodule (not recorded which). Some clones in this sample may be carry-over from other donors' samples.

There are many counts of this clone. J is TRBJ1-1 and V is TRBV6-2 or TRBV6-3; 8 bases agree with TRBD1. CDR1 is MNHEY and CDR2 is SVGEGT in the germline V gene. This CDR3 has 15 residues. Unmatched junction bases numbered 10, after V lost 6 bases and J lost 4 bases. The DNA for the CDR3 is TGTGCCAGCAGCCGCGTCAGGGGGCTGGGCACTGAAGCTTTCTTT. Translated: CASSRVRGLGTEAFF.

This clone was seen ten or more times. The chain is built from TRBV3-1 and TRBJ2-7; D remains unclear. Deletions cut 0 bases from V and 9 bases from J, with 15 bases between. The CDR3 covers 14 residues. CDR1 and CDR2 from the germline V gene are LGHDT and YNNKEL (reference sequence). CDR3 nucleotide sequence: TGTGCCAGCAGCCAAGAAAATCAGTTGGATGGGCAGTACTTC. Translating it yields CASSQENQLDGQYF.

This clone has at least ten counts. The rearrangement joins TRBV18 to TRBJ2-7, with 9 bases matching TRBD1. The V segment lost 3 bases and the J segment 6 bases; nucleotides outside the gene matches: 6. Germline V gene lookup returns CDR1 KGHSH and CDR2 LQKENI. There are 14 residues in the CDR3. CDR3 in DNA: TGTGCCAGCTCACCCGGGACAGGGTTCTCCGAGCAGTACTTC. This sequence encodes CASSPGTGFSEQYF.

Worth noting for this clone: A read error is possible here, since a much larger clone lies one base away. The V and J genes are TRBV5-5 and TRBJ1-2; perhaps TRBD1 as D (6 bases). The CDR3 consists of 14 residues. Trimming stripped 1 base from V and 4 bases from J, with 11 bases between. Germline V CDR1 and CDR2: SGHKS, YYEKEE (reference sequence). The CDR3 sequence: CASSLQGPVYGYTF. The CDR3 nucleotides are TGTGCCAGCAGCTTGCAGGGGCCGGTCTATGGCTACACCTTC.

This clone was seen ten or more times. The rearrangement links TRBV3-1 to TRBJ2-7; no firm D call. The CDR3 spans 13 residues. Trimming left V 3 bases short and J 5 bases short, with 11 bases between. The germline V gene has CDR1 LGHDT and CDR2 YNNKEL (reference sequence). Here the CDR3 reads CASSQMTSHEQYF. The CDR3 region has the DNA TGTGCCAGCAGCCAGATGACGAGCCACGAGCAGTACTTC.

This clone was seen repeatedly, ten times or more. The same CDR3 also results from other DNA sequences found in this sample. V is TRBV12-3 or TRBV12-4 and J is TRBJ1-1; a weak D match, TRBD1 (6 bases). V shed 5 bases and J shed 1 base, with 11 bases lying between them. CDR3 length: 14 residues. CDR3 sequence: CASSLGHKNTEAFF. The CDR3 region has the DNA TGTGCCAGCAGTCTGGGACACAAGAACACTGAAGCTTTCTTT.

This clone has ten or more counts. This chain links TRBV12-3 or TRBV12-4 with TRBJ2-3, with D perhaps TRBD2 (5 bases). The germline V and J ends were trimmed by 5 bases and 2 bases, with 11 bases remaining between them. The CDR3 is 14 amino acids. The chain's CDR3 is CASSDSAHTDTQYF. The CDR3 DNA sequence: TGTGCCAGCAGTGATAGCGCACACACAGATACGCAGTATTTT.

This clone was picked up many times. The chain recombines TRBV11-2 with TRBJ2-3; the match to TRBD2 covers 9 bases. J lost 14 bases, V lost 0 bases, and 12 bases had no gene match. The CDR3 covers 15 residues. Germline V gene lookup returns CDR1 SGHAT and CDR2 FQNNGV. The CDR3 sequence is CASSLDESVRTSVYF. CDR3 DNA sequence: TGTGCCAGCAGCTTAGATGAAAGTGTGCGGACTAGCGTGTATTTT.

This clone was detected many times. The same CDR3 arises from other DNA sequences in this sample as well. V usage is TRBV20-1 and J usage is TRBJ2-5; 9 bases are shared with TRBD2. The CDR3 is 16 amino acids. Germline V CDR1 and CDR2: DFQATT, SNEGSKA (reference sequence). Trimming at V came to 1 base and at J to 3 bases, leaving 9 bases not matched to a gene. In DNA form, the CDR3 reads TGCAGTGCTAGAGGCTTACTGGCGGGAGGGGAAGAGACCCAGTACTTC. Translation: CSARGLLAGGEETQYF.

Only a few counts were recorded for this clone. The rearrangement joins TRBV5-8 to TRBJ2-3; D ambiguous. The CDR3 length is 15 residues. Trimming took 4 bases from V and 0 from J, leaving 12 bases between them. The V gene's germline CDR1 is SGHTS and CDR2 YDEGEE. Written as DNA, the CDR3 is TGTGCCAGCAGCCGGGTCGGCATTAGCACAGATACGCAGTATTTT. Protein: CASSRVGISTDTQYF.

In its sample, this clone ranks as medium-sized. This chain uses TRBV19 with TRBJ1-5, with TRBD1 matching over 7 bases. The CDR3 contains 13 residues. CDR1 and CDR2 (germline): LNHDA, SQIVND (reference sequence). V lost 5 bases and J lost 7; bases outside the gene matches: 5. CDR3 bases: TGTGCCAGTAGTGACAGGGTAATCCAGCCCCAGCATTTT. Protein sequence: CASSDRVIQPQHF.

In this sample, this clone turned up many times. The J gene is TRBJ2-3, the V gene TRBV7-2; D gene unclear. This CDR3 comprises 14 residues. Trimming shortened V by 6 bases and J by 0 bases, and 10 bases separated the two germline ends. The germline gives CDR1 SGHTA, CDR2 FQGNSA. DNA for the CDR3: TGTGCCAGCAGGCCTAGGGCAAGCACAGATACGCAGTATTTT. Amino acid sequence: CASRPRASTDTQYF.

This clone was observed many times. The chain's CDR3 is CASSFVGGRGYTF. CDR3 DNA: TGTGCCAGCAGCTTTGTAGGAGGACGTGGCTACACCTTC. The chain is built from TRBV7-2 and TRBJ1-2; unclear D gene. Trimming pared 3 bases from V and 7 bases from J, leaving 12 bases between. This CDR3 has 13 residues. The V gene's germline CDR1 is SGHTA and CDR2 FQGNSA.

This clone was seen at least ten times. This chain uses TRBV20-1 with TRBJ2-3; 9 nucleotides agree with TRBD2. Germline loops: CDR1 DFQATT, CDR2 SNEGSKA (reference sequence). V was pared by 1 base and J by 2 bases, with 7 bases of the junction left unmatched. The CDR3 sequence is 16 residues long. The CDR3 DNA follows: TGCAGTGCTAGAGTTCCCGGGACTAGCCTCACAGATACGCAGTATTTT. Protein: CSARVPGTSLTDTQYF.

Ten or more counts support this clone. One end of the junction varies from germline; a read error may be responsible. The chain has TRBV19 and TRBJ2-7; D might be TRBD2 (5 bases). CDR1 and CDR2 (germline): LNHDA, SQIVND (reference sequence). This CDR3 has 13 residues. The CDR3 is CAGRHGNPYEQYF. The CDR3 bases are TGTGCCGGTAGGCACGGGAACCCCTACGAGCAGTACTTC.

This clone has ten or more counts. This rearrangement joins TRBV11-1 to TRBJ2-1; TRBD1 matches 9 bases. The CDR3 has 17 amino acids. V trimming: 5 bases; J trimming: 6 bases; junction bases outside the gene matches: 14. In germline, CDR1 is SGHAT, CDR2 FQDESV (reference sequence). This chain's CDR3 is CASSTRTGVYPGNEQFF. CDR3 DNA sequence: TGTGCCAGCAGCACGAGGACAGGGGTCTATCCAGGCAATGAGCAGTTCTTC.

This clone was seen ten or more times. At the DNA level, this CDR3 is encoded by other sequences in the same sample as well. This chain uses TRBV6-1 with TRBJ1-1; maybe TRBD1 (5 bases). The CDR3 has 16 residues. The germline V gene has CDR1 MNHNS and CDR2 SASEGT. Trimming cost V 6 bases and J 7 bases, with 24 bases left between them. CDR3 sequence (DNA): TGTGCCAGCAGCCTAGATCGGGCCCAACACGGGGGTGAAGCTTTCTTT. Translating gives CASSLDRAQHGGEAFF.

This clone was found many times. The chain has TRBV7-2 and TRBJ2-7; 7 nucleotides match TRBD1. This CDR3 contains 15 residues. Trimming at V came to 5 bases and at J to 2 bases, leaving 9 bases not matched to a gene. CDR1 and CDR2 (germline): SGHTA, FQGNSA. The CDR3 DNA reads TGTGCCAGCAGCCCCGACGGACAGGAGGCCTACGAGCAGTACTTC. It is translated as CASSPDGQEAYEQYF.

Many counts were recorded for this clone. V is TRBV6-2 or TRBV6-3 and J is TRBJ1-4, with D uncertain. This CDR3 spans 15 amino acids. Germline CDR1 is MNHEY and CDR2 is SVGEGT. The V gene lost 2 bases and the J gene lost 12 bases, with 19 bases spanning the gap. The chain's CDR3 is CASSYNLATSVELFF. The CDR3 DNA reads as TGTGCCAGCAGTTACAACTTGGCCACTTCGGTTGAACTGTTTTTT.

There are a few counts of this clone. V usage is TRBV6-1 and J usage is TRBJ2-6; possibly TRBD2 for D (6 bases). The CDR3 runs 15 residues. In germline, CDR1 is MNHNS, CDR2 SASEGT. V gave up 3 bases and J gave up 19 bases, with 25 bases separating them. CDR3 amino acids: CASSEEGSGANALTF. CDR3 in DNA: TGTGCCAGCAGTGAGGAGGGTTCTGGGGCCAACGCCCTTACTTTC.